This T cell receptor beta chain was profiled in a study of sequential checkpoint blockade in melanoma. As for the study in general: Arm A got nivolumab then ipilimumab; arm B the reverse, 1:1. Both treatment sequences were followed by maintenance nivolumab.

Treatment reported: randomized to nivolumab then ipilimumab (arm A) or the reverse (arm B). No patient had prior DNA-damaging chemotherapy. Live CD3+CD8+ CD19− CD56− cells were sorted from PBMCs. Only in-frame clones appear in the TCRdb table, and some are missing; sequencing was by immunoSEQ multiplex PCR. The table records around 20,000 clones, roughly 78% of them present only once. The sequence derives from a human donor with melanoma. The sample here was CD8+ T cells sorted from blood (inferred from file names), taken from a patient given nivolumab and ipilimumab in sequence.

The CDR3 coding sequence is TGTGCCTGGAACCAGGGGAACTACAATGAGCAGTTCTTC. Protein product: CAWNQGNYNEQFF. The chain has TRBV30 and TRBJ2-1, with a weak D call TRBD1 (6 bases). Trimming removed 4 bases at V and 3 bases at J, with 10 bases between. The CDR3 has 13 residues. The germline V gene encodes CDR1 GTSNPN and CDR2 SVGIG (reference sequence).